These 25 T cell receptor beta chains came from one sample sequenced in a study of OX40 agonist ivuxolimab in advanced cancers. The library was built by means of the immunoSEQ multiplex PCR assay. TCRdb carries this immuneACCESS record with in-frame sequences only. Its versions omit some clonotypes, under half of them owing to an unresolved V gene in the studies checked, with the rest unexplained. The sample contains about 84,000 clones, roughly 90% of them found a single time. The biggest ten clones account for over 0.15% of the sample. Here the sequenced sample was CD4+ or CD8+ T cells sorted from blood, taken in a trial of the OX40 agonist ivuxolimab. The receptors stem from an adult with an advanced solid tumor such as melanoma, head and neck, liver or kidney cancer.

J is TRBJ1-2 and V is TRBV6-1; D not resolved. Germline CDR1 MNHNS, CDR2 SASEGT. There are 12 residues in the CDR3. V was shortened by 7 bases and J by 4 bases, with 10 bases between the two germline ends. The CDR3 DNA reads TGTGCCAGCAATATCCAGTTCTATGGCTACACCTTC. As protein: CASNIQFYGYTF.

V is TRBV5-1 and J is TRBJ2-5; D may match TRBD1 or TRBD2 (5 bases each). The CDR3 length is 14 residues. V dropped 3 bases and J dropped 5 bases, with 14 bases sitting between them. Germline assignment: CDR1 SGHRS and CDR2 YFSETQ. The CDR3 DNA sequence: TGCGCCAGCAGCTGGGACCGCCCGGGGGAGACCCAGTACTTC. Residues: CASSWDRPGETQYF.

V gene TRBV4-2 combines with J gene TRBJ1-4; unclear D gene. In germline, CDR1 is LGHNA, CDR2 YNFKEQ. This CDR3 contains 15 residues. Trimming pared 2 bases from V and 2 bases from J, leaving 9 bases between. The CDR3 DNA follows: TGTGCCAGCAGCCAATTGGGAGGGACTAATGAAAAACTGTTTTTT. Amino acid sequence: CASSQLGGTNEKLFF.

The chain couples TRBV2 to TRBJ2-1; perhaps TRBD2 as D (5 bases). Germline V lookup: CDR1 SNHLY, CDR2 FYNNEI. This CDR3 has 14 amino acids. The V end was cut by 7 bases, the J end by 6 bases, with 16 bases between. The DNA for the CDR3 is TGTGCCAGCATGGAAGTACTAGTGCGCAATGAGCAGTTCTTC. Residues: CASMEVLVRNEQFF.

The V and J genes are TRBV29-1 and TRBJ1-1; D is unclear. Looked up from germline, CDR1 is SQVTM and CDR2 is ANQGSEA. This CDR3 is 14 amino acids long. V was trimmed by 6 bases and J by 0 bases, leaving 14 bases between them. DNA for the CDR3: TGCAGCGTCCACTCTAGTAGGGTGAACACTGAAGCTTTCTTT. Its protein product is CSVHSSRVNTEAFF.

J is TRBJ1-3 and V is TRBV5-1; D remains ambiguous. Germline CDR1 is SGHRS and CDR2 is YFSETQ. Trimming removed 7 bases at V and 0 bases at J, with 11 bases between. CDR3 length equals 14 residues. The CDR3 nucleotides read TGCGCCAGCCGCACGGGAGGCTCTGGAAACACCATATATTTT. Translated: CASRTGGSGNTIYF.

The rearrangement uses TRBV2 and TRBJ2-7; D is possibly TRBD2 (6 bases). The length of the CDR3 is 13 residues. Germline V gene data show CDR1 as SNHLY and CDR2 as FYNNEI. The ends were cut back, 3 bases at V and 2 bases at J, with 8 bases in the middle. This chain's CDR3 is CASSDSGAYEQYF. Written as DNA, the CDR3 is TGTGCCAGCAGTGACTCGGGGGCCTACGAGCAGTACTTC. Full variable domain (rest looked up from reference TRBV2 and TRBJ2-7): EPEVTQTPSHQVTQMGQEVILRCVPISNHLYFYWYRQILGQKVEFLVSFYNNEISEKSEIFDDQFSVERPDGSNFTLKIRSTKLEDSAMYFCASSDSGAYEQYFGPGTRLTVT.

The chain recombines TRBV28 with TRBJ2-7; D may correspond to TRBD1 or TRBD2 (5 bases each). Germline V gene sequence: CDR1 MDHEN, CDR2 SYDVKM. V was shortened by 3 bases and J by 6 bases, with 15 bases between the two germline ends. The CDR3 has 14 amino acids. CDR3 loop: CASSFRGIKREQYF. The CDR3 bases are TGTGCCAGCAGTTTTCGGGGCATCAAACGCGAGCAGTACTTC.

V usage is TRBV11-3 and J usage is TRBJ2-1; maybe TRBD1 (5 bases). CDR3 length equals 15 residues. Trimming took 5 bases from V and 8 from J, leaving 19 bases between them. Germline CDR1 is SGHNT and CDR2 is YENEEA. The CDR3 reads CASSLGQNPSDEQFF. The DNA of the CDR3 is TGTGCCAGCAGCCTTGGACAAAACCCCTCGGATGAGCAGTTCTTC.

The V gene is TRBV5-1, the J gene TRBJ1-1; perhaps TRBD1 as D (5 bases). Trimming left V 0 bases short and J 4 bases short, with 13 bases between. The CDR3 has 15 amino acids. From germline, CDR1 is SGHRS and CDR2 YFSETQ. Here the CDR3 reads CASSLEGHRSTEAFF. The CDR3 DNA reads TGCGCCAGCAGCTTGGAGGGGCATCGGTCCACTGAAGCTTTCTTT.

The V call is TRBV9, the J call TRBJ1-2, with D possibly TRBD1 on 5 matching bases. V gave up 4 bases and J gave up 0 bases, with 7 bases separating them. Germline CDR1 is SGDLS and CDR2 is YYNGEE. The CDR3 spans 13 residues. This chain's CDR3 is CASSPGTNYGYTF. CDR3 bases: TGTGCCAGCAGCCCAGGGACTAACTATGGCTACACCTTC.

V is TRBV15 and J is TRBJ2-1, with D uncertain. The CDR3 is made up of 15 amino acids. The germline V gene has CDR1 LNHNV and CDR2 YYDKDF (reference sequence). V lost 0 bases and J lost 6, with 12 bases in between. The CDR3 loop is CATSRDFASSNEQFF. The CDR3 bases are TGTGCCACCAGCAGAGATTTCGCTAGTAGCAATGAGCAGTTCTTC.

The J gene is TRBJ1-2, the V gene TRBV6-1; no reliable D call. V was cut by 6 bases and J by 4 bases, with 15 bases left in between. The CDR3 has 14 residues. Germline CDR1 reads MNHNS; CDR2 reads SASEGT. Written as DNA, the CDR3 is TGTGCCAGCAGCTTAAGTCAAGGGCTCTATGGCTACACCTTC. Protein product: CASSLSQGLYGYTF.

The CDR3 bases are TGTGCCAGCAGTACCCTCAGGGGAGATCAGCCCCAGCATTTT. Translated: CASSTLRGDQPQHF. The chain has TRBV2 and TRBJ1-5; tentative D call: TRBD1 (6 bases). CDR1 SNHLY and CDR2 FYNNEI come from the germline V gene. This CDR3 comprises 14 residues. Trimming left V 5 bases short and J 5 bases short, with 13 bases between.

J is TRBJ2-7 and V is TRBV11-2, with a possible D match to TRBD2 (5 bases). CDR3 length: 15 amino acids. V lost 4 bases and J 6 bases, leaving 19 bases between the germline ends. Germline V gene data show CDR1 as SGHAT and CDR2 as FQNNGV. The CDR3 reads CASSSPEEVRAEQYF. CDR3 DNA sequence: TGTGCCAGCAGCTCCCCCGAGGAGGTACGGGCCGAGCAGTACTTC.

Written as DNA, the CDR3 is TGTGCCTGGAGTGCCCATCAGGGGGCGCGGGGCACTGAAGCTTTCTTT. This encodes CAWSAHQGARGTEAFF. V is TRBV30 and J is TRBJ1-1, with 8 bases identical to TRBD1. V lost 1 base and J lost 4; bases outside the gene matches: 11. This CDR3 region has 16 residues. CDR1 GTSNPN and CDR2 SVGIG come from the germline V gene (reference sequence).

The rearrangement joins TRBV5-5 to TRBJ2-7, with TRBD1 matching over 9 bases. The CDR3 is 14 residues long. V was clipped by 4 bases and J by 3 bases; unmatched bases: 5. From germline, CDR1 is SGHKS and CDR2 YYEKEE (reference sequence). CDR3 loop: CASSPPGQGYEQYF. The CDR3 coding sequence is TGTGCCAGCAGCCCTCCGGGACAGGGCTACGAGCAGTACTTC.

This chain joins TRBV6-6 and TRBJ2-1; TRBD2 agrees at 12 bases. Per germline, CDR1 MNHNY and CDR2 SVGAGI (reference sequence). The CDR3 sequence is 15 residues long. The J segment lost 3 bases and the V segment lost 7 bases, leaving 4 bases of the junction unmatched. The CDR3 nucleotides are TGTGCCAGCACTCTGGGACTAGCGGGCTACAATGAGCAGTTCTTC. Its translation is CASTLGLAGYNEQFF.

The rearrangement uses TRBV5-1 and TRBJ2-1; no firm D call. CDR3 length: 14 residues. V gave up 0 bases and J gave up 7 bases, with 11 bases separating them. Per the germline V gene, CDR1 is SGHRS and CDR2 is YFSETQ. The CDR3 loop is CASSLDVVVNEQFF. CDR3 nucleotide sequence: TGCGCCAGCAGCTTGGACGTAGTAGTGAATGAGCAGTTCTTC.

V is TRBV6-5 and J is TRBJ2-7; D assignment may be TRBD1 or TRBD2 (6 bases each). In germline, CDR1 is MNHEY, CDR2 SVGAGI. CDR3 length: 14 residues. Between the trimmed V and J ends, which lost 6 bases and 0 bases, there was a span of 12 bases. The CDR3 nucleotides are TGTGCCAGCAGAAACGAGGGGGGCTCCTACGAGCAGTACTTC. Encoded protein: CASRNEGGSYEQYF.

V usage is TRBV28 and J usage is TRBJ2-7; D remains unclear. Germline CDR1 and CDR2: MDHEN and SYDVKM. The V gene lost 1 base and the J gene lost 0 bases, with 13 bases spanning the gap. The CDR3 extends over 16 amino acids. CDR3 amino acids: CASSLLPLLSSYEQYF. Written as DNA, the CDR3 is TGTGCCAGCAGTTTATTACCCCTATTAAGCTCCTACGAGCAGTACTTC.

V gene TRBV9 combines with J gene TRBJ2-7; 7 nucleotides match TRBD1. Germline trimming cut 0 bases from V and 5 bases from J; bases unmatched to any gene: 8. The CDR3 spans 15 residues. The germline gives CDR1 SGDLS, CDR2 YYNGEE. This chain's CDR3 is CASSVAVTGSHEQYF. CDR3 in DNA: TGTGCCAGCAGCGTAGCTGTGACAGGGTCCCACGAGCAGTACTTC.

The V gene is TRBV5-1, the J gene TRBJ2-1; 8 bases line up with TRBD2. V lost 1 base and J lost 8; bases outside the gene matches: 11. The CDR3 loop spans 16 amino acids. Germline lookup yields CDR1 SGHRS and CDR2 YFSETQ. This CDR3 reads CASSLRGGRQLDEQFF. Here the CDR3 DNA reads TGCGCCAGCAGCTTGAGGGGCGGGAGGCAGTTGGATGAGCAGTTCTTC. Full variable domain (missing parts from reference TRBV5-1 and TRBJ2-1): KAGVTQTPRYLIKTRGQQVTLSCSPISGHRSVSWYQQTPGQGLQFLFEYFSETQRNKGNFPGRFSGRQFSNSRSEMNVSTLELGDSALYLCASSLRGGRQLDEQFFGPGTRLTVL.

The chain carries TRBV11-2 and TRBJ1-3; no definite D call. The CDR3 extends over 17 amino acids. Trimming removed 1 base at V and 0 bases at J, with 13 bases between. Looked up from germline, CDR1 is SGHAT and CDR2 is FQNNGV. CDR3 sequence reads: CASSLVADLASGNTIYF. CDR3 nucleotide sequence: TGTGCCAGCAGCTTAGTAGCCGACTTAGCCTCTGGAAACACCATATATTTT.

The V call is TRBV27, the J call TRBJ2-4; possible D gene TRBD2, 6 bases. The V end lost 2 bases, the J end lost 0 bases, and 11 bases lay between the germline ends. CDR3 size: 16 residues. From germline, CDR1 is MNHEY and CDR2 SMNVEV (reference sequence). CDR3 DNA: TGTGCCAGCAGTTTACGGTCGGGACTAGCCAAAAACATTCAGTACTTC. Amino acid sequence: CASSLRSGLAKNIQYF.